This T cell receptor beta chain was identified during a study of blood T cells in healthy people across ages. This CDR3 has 15 amino acids. V was pared by 5 bases and J by 7 bases, with 20 bases between. CDR1 and CDR2 from the germline V gene are MNHEY and SVGAGI. Alongside a J-beta primer mix, a sample-barcoded 5' primer served in a second PCR lasting 7 to 11 cycles. TCRdb independently ran MiXCR on the 5' RACE reads; one entry per CDR3 protein. The sample holds 1.4 million to 1.5 million distinct CDR3 sequences; around two fifths are singletons and the top ten take 7.9%. V is TRBV6-5 and J is TRBJ1-1; D gene uncertain. This clonotype was obtained from a woman younger than 35 in good health. Sequencing was done on a sample of blood. The CDR3 region is CASSPTTGPLGEAFF. The CDR3 DNA is TGTGCCAGCAGTCCCACGACCGGGCCCCTCGGTGAAGCTTTCTTT.